A selection of T cell receptor beta chains follows, all from one sample in a study of regulatory T cells in long-lasting Graves disease. TCRdb used MiXCR to reprocess the multiplex PCR reads, holding one entry per CDR3 protein. This sample has over 450,000 distinct CDR3 sequences; around 12% occur once, and the top ten carry about 8.3%. Separately, the same data were catalogued under a study of T cells in Graves' hyperthyroidism and ophthalmopathy.

Specimen: peripheral blood mononuclear cells (PBMCs), collected at new diagnosis, from a patient treated with antithyroid drugs. The receptor set was obtained from a woman younger than 45 with Graves disease. Both conserved end residues are part of each CDR3. A D gene is named only where the DNA matches it firmly. Some rows mark clone size as missing; the rest say once, few, many or name a class of expanded clone.

clone size	J gene	D gene	V gene	CDR3 DNA	CDR3 protein
few	TRBJ2-7	NA	TRBV28	TGTGCCAGCAGTTTAATGCAGGGTATCTACGAGCAGTACTTC	CASSLMQGIYEQYF
NA	TRBJ2-7	NA	TRBV19	TGTGCCAGTAGTCTTAGACACCTCCTCAGTACCTACGAGCAGTACTTC	CASSLRHLLSTYEQYF
NA	TRBJ1-1	TRBD1	TRBV9	TGTGCCAGCAGCGTTACAGGGGATCTGAACACTGAAGCTTTCTTT	CASSVTGDLNTEAFF
many	TRBJ2-1	TRBD2	TRBV11-2	TGTGCCAGCTCAATCCGGACTAGCGGGATCTATGAGCAGTTCTTC	CASSIRTSGIYEQFF
few	TRBJ1-6	TRBD1	TRBV4-1	TGCGCCAGCAGCCCCCGGGACAGCGGTTCACCCCTCCACTTT	CASSPRDSGSPLHF
many	TRBJ1-6	NA	TRBV14	TGTGCCAGCAGCCCGGACGGAGGGTTCTATAATTCACCCCTCCACTTT	CASSPDGGFYNSPLHF
few	TRBJ2-3	NA	TRBV18	TGTGCCAGCTCACCAGGGAAGGGAAAACCTAGCACAGATACGCAGTATTTT	CASSPGKGKPSTDTQYF
NA	TRBJ1-2	NA	TRBV6-1	TGTGCCAGCAGTCCCGGCCCGGCCACCTTC	CASSPGPATF
few	TRBJ2-1	NA	TRBV20-1	TGCAGTGCTATATCCGCGTACAATGAGCAGTTCTTC	CSAISAYNEQFF
many	TRBJ1-5	NA	TRBV6-1	TGTGCCAGCAGCCAGGGAACCTCCCAGCATTTT	CASSQGTSQHF
NA	TRBJ2-5	NA	TRBV25-1	TGTGCCACCCTAGACAGGATCGGGCAAGAGACCCAGTACTTC	CATLDRIGQETQYF
many	TRBJ2-3	TRBD2	TRBV6-2/TRBV6-3	TGTGCCAGCAGCCTGGGGGAGGGGACGCAGTATTTT	CASSLGEGTQYF
many	TRBJ1-2	NA	TRBV29-1	TGCAGCGTTGGTGGGGGGCAAGAACTTGGCTACACCTTC	CSVGGGQELGYTF
many	TRBJ2-2	TRBD2	TRBV20-1	TGCAGTGCTCCCCATAGCAGCGGGGCCGGGGAGCTGTTTTTT	CSAPHSSGAGELFF
many	TRBJ2-7	NA	TRBV11-1	TGTGCCAGCAGCTCCCTGGGCGACGAGCAGTACTTC	CASSSLGDEQYF
NA	TRBJ2-1	TRBD2	TRBV28	TGTGCCAGCAGTTCTGCCGGGACTAGCTGGAATGAGCAGTTCTTC	CASSSAGTSWNEQFF
few	TRBJ1-4	TRBD1	TRBV20-1	TGCAGTGCTAGAGTGGGGACAGGGAGTGCGGTAGAAGAAAAACTGTTTTTT	CSARVGTGSAVEEKLFF
NA	TRBJ2-5	TRBD2	TRBV11-2	TGTGCCAGCAGGGGGGGGCTAGCGGGGCAAGAGACCCAGTACTTC	CASRGGLAGQETQYF
many	TRBJ2-3	TRBD2	TRBV11-2	TGTGCCAGCAGCTTAGGAGGACTAGCGGGAGGCACAGATACGCAGTATTTT	CASSLGGLAGGTDTQYF
many	TRBJ2-5	TRBD1	TRBV2	TGTGCCAGCAGTGACAGGGGGCTAACCCAAGAGACCCAGTACTTC	CASSDRGLTQETQYF
few	TRBJ2-7	TRBD1	TRBV18	TGTGCCAGCTCACCAAACCCTGGACAGGGCGGCTGGTACGAGCAGTACTTC	CASSPNPGQGGWYEQYF
NA	TRBJ2-1	TRBD2	TRBV9	TGTGCCAGCAGCGGACGGAGGGGACTAGCGGGAGTGGGGGCTTACAATGAGCAGTTCTTC	CASSGRRGLAGVGAYNEQFF
many	TRBJ2-3	NA	TRBV12-5	TGTGCTAGTGGCCTTGGGCGGGGTTTACCAGATACGCAGTATTTT	CASGLGRGLPDTQYF
many	TRBJ1-5	NA	TRBV10-2	TGCGCCAGCACCACAGGGTTAGCTCAGCCCCAGCATTTT	CASTTGLAQPQHF
NA	TRBJ2-7	TRBD2	TRBV29-1	TGCAGCGTTGAATTGACTAGCGTCTCCTACGAGCAGTACTTC	CSVELTSVSYEQYF
many	TRBJ2-5	NA	TRBV19	TGTGCCAGTAGTCCCCGGACTTCGGGGCAAGAGACCCAGTACTTC	CASSPRTSGQETQYF
many	TRBJ2-4	TRBD2	TRBV7-2	TGTGCCAGCAGCTTAGGAGCGGGGGCCAAAAACATTCAGTACTTC	CASSLGAGAKNIQYF
NA	TRBJ1-1	NA	TRBV19	TGTGCCAGTAGTATAGCAGGGGTCGGTACTGAAGCTTTCTTT	CASSIAGVGTEAFF
many	TRBJ1-1	TRBD1	TRBV30	TGTGCCTGGGCTATCCAGGGGGCACTCTCGGCAGCTTTCTTT	CAWAIQGALSAAFF
many	TRBJ1-4	TRBD1	TRBV28	TGTGCCAGCAGTCCCCAGGGGGCGACGAAAAAACTGTTTTTT	CASSPQGATKKLFF
many	TRBJ2-1	TRBD2	TRBV2	TGTGCCACCCGTGGGCTAGCGGGGCCCTTGGGTGAGCAGTTCTTC	CATRGLAGPLGEQFF
many	TRBJ2-1	NA	TRBV27	TGTGCCAGCAGTTTCCTCTTTCGGGAAGCATTTAATGAGCAGTTCTTC	CASSFLFREAFNEQFF
NA	TRBJ2-1	TRBD2	TRBV9	TGTGCCAGCAGCGCGACTAGCGGGACACCGCGTGAGCAGTTCTTC	CASSATSGTPREQFF
many	TRBJ2-1	TRBD2	TRBV20-1	TGCAGTGCCACTAGCGGGAGTATCCACAATGAGCAGTTCTTC	CSATSGSIHNEQFF
few	TRBJ2-7	NA	TRBV7-9	TGTGCCAGCAGTCTCGCCCTAAACTCCTACGAGCAGTACTTC	CASSLALNSYEQYF
NA	TRBJ1-5	NA	TRBV6-1	TGTGCCAGCAGTGAAGCGAGCAGGGCGAGCAATCAGCCCCAGCATTTT	CASSEASRASNQPQHF
many	TRBJ1-6	TRBD1	TRBV27	TGTGCCAGCAGTTTGACGGGAACAGGGGGTGGGAATTCACCCCTCCACTTT	CASSLTGTGGGNSPLHF
NA	TRBJ2-1	NA	TRBV5-6	TGTGCCGGCAGCTTGGGGTTTAGCGCGAATGAGCAGTTCTTC	CAGSLGFSANEQFF
NA	TRBJ2-1	TRBD2	TRBV20-1	TGCAGTGCTAGAGAAGGCTCGGCTAGCGGAATGAAGCAGTTCTTC	CSAREGSASGMKQFF
many	TRBJ2-4	NA	TRBV10-2	TGCGCCAGCAGTGAGTCGTTCCAGCGTGGGTCTATAGCCAAAAACATTCAGTACTTC	CASSESFQRGSIAKNIQYF
many	TRBJ1-4	NA	TRBV20-1	TGCAGTGCTATCGGGGGTTATAGTAATGAAAAACTGTTTTTT	CSAIGGYSNEKLFF
few	TRBJ2-7	NA	TRBV18	TGTGCCAGCTCACCACCCTTAGTCCAGCGAAGATATGCCTACGAGCAGTACTTC	CASSPPLVQRRYAYEQYF
few	TRBJ1-1	NA	TRBV5-1	TGCGCCAGCAGCGTGCAATGGCCTACGAACACTGAAGCTTTCTTT	CASSVQWPTNTEAFF
many	TRBJ2-7	TRBD1	TRBV5-6	TGTGCCAGCAGCGCCGCGTGGGACAGGAGCTCCTACGAGCAGTACTTC	CASSAAWDRSSYEQYF
many	TRBJ2-7	NA	TRBV28	TGTGCCACCATCACCCCGACCCCGTACTACGAGCAGTACTTC	CATITPTPYYEQYF
few	TRBJ2-7	TRBD2	TRBV7-2	TGTGCCAGCATCCTCAGAAGTTATAGCGGGGGCAGCTCCTACGAGCAGTACTTC	CASILRSYSGGSSYEQYF
many	TRBJ2-5	NA	TRBV20-1	TGCAGTGCTAGAGCCCGGGACACGGAGACCCAGTACTTC	CSARARDTETQYF
many	TRBJ2-5	NA	TRBV12-3/TRBV12-4	TGTGCCAGCAGTTTAGACGCGGGGGCTCTGACAGAGACCCAGTACTTC	CASSLDAGALTETQYF
many	TRBJ1-1	NA	TRBV14	TGTGCCAGCAGCCAAAGTAGGAACACTGAAGCTTTCTTT	CASSQSRNTEAFF
many	TRBJ2-5	NA	TRBV5-1	TGCGCCAGCAGCTTGGCCGCCACGGGAAGAGAGACCCAGTACTTC	CASSLAATGRETQYF
many	TRBJ2-1	NA	TRBV20-1	TGCAGTGCCTCGAGCAGGGGCCATGAGCAGTTCTTC	CSASSRGHEQFF
many	TRBJ1-1	NA	TRBV30	TGTGCCTGGAGAGATGGATCGAGAGGGAATACTGAAGCTTTCTTT	CAWRDGSRGNTEAFF
many	TRBJ2-7	NA	TRBV29-1	TGCAGCGTGTCCGGGGAAACCTACGAGCAGTACTTC	CSVSGETYEQYF
many	TRBJ1-1	TRBD1	TRBV19	TGTGCCAGTAGTATACAGGGACAGGGGGCCGCTGAAGCTTTCTTT	CASSIQGQGAAEAFF
many	TRBJ1-1	NA	TRBV7-2	TGTGCCAGCAGCTTAGGTCCGGGGGCCTTCACTGAAGCTTTCTTT	CASSLGPGAFTEAFF
NA	TRBJ2-1	TRBD1	TRBV9	TGTGCCAGCAGCTTAAAGGGGGCCGGGGATGAGCAGTTCTTC	CASSLKGAGDEQFF
many	TRBJ1-1	NA	TRBV2	TGTGCCAGCATGATGGCCCGGTGGACTGAAGCTTTCTTT	CASMMARWTEAFF
few	TRBJ1-3	NA	TRBV19	TGTGCCAGTAGCCAACAGGTTTTTTCTGGAAACACCATATATTTT	CASSQQVFSGNTIYF
many	TRBJ2-7	NA	TRBV15	TGTGCCACCAGCACCCCCTCGGCGGGGATCCTCTACGAGCAGTACTTC	CATSTPSAGILYEQYF
many	TRBJ1-2	TRBD1	TRBV27	TGTGCCAGCAGTATGGGACAGTCCCCCGGTGGCTACACCTTC	CASSMGQSPGGYTF